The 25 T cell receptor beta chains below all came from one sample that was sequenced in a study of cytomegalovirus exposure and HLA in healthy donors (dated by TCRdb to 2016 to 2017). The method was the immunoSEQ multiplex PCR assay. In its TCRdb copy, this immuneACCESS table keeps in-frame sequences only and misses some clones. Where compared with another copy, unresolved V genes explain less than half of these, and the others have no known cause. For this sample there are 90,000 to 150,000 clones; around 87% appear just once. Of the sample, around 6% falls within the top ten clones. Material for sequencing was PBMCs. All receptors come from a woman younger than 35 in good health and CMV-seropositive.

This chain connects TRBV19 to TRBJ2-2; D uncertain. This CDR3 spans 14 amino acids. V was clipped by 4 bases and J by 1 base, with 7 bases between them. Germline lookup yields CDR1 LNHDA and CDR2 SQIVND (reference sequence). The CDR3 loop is CASSKNRNTGELFF. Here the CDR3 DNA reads TGTGCCAGTAGTAAAAACAGGAACACCGGGGAGCTGTTTTTT.

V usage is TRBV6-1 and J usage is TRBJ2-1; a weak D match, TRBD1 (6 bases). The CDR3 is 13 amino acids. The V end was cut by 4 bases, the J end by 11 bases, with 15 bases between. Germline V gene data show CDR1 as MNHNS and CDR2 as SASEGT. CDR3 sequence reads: CASSAKRDIQQFF. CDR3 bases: TGTGCCAGCAGTGCGAAAAGGGACATTCAGCAGTTCTTC.

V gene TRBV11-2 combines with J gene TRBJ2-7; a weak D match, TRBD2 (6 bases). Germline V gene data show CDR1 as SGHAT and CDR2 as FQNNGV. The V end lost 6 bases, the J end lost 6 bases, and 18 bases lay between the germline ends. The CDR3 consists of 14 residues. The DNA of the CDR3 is TGTGCCAGCAGGAAGGCCGGGGGTCCGGGCGAGCAGTACTTC. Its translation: CASRKAGGPGEQYF. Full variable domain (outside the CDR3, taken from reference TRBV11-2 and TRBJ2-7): EAGVAQSPRYKIIEKRQSVAFWCNPISGHATLYWYQQILGQGPKLLIQFQNNGVVDDSQLPKDRFSAERLKGVDSTLKIQPAKLEDSAVYLCASRKAGGPGEQYFGPGTRLTVT.

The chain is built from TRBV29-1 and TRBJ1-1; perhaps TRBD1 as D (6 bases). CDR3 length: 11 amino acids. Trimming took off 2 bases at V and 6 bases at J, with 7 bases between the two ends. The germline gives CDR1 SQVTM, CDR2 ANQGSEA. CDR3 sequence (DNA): TGCAGCGTTGAACGGACAGCTGAAGCTTTCTTT. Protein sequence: CSVERTAEAFF.

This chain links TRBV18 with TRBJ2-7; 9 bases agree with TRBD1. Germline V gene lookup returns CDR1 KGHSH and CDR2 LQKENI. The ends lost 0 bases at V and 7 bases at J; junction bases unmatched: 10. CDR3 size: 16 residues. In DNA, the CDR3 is TGTGCCAGCTCACCACCACGGACAGGGGCTGTGGTGGAGCAGTACTTC. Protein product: CASSPPRTGAVVEQYF.

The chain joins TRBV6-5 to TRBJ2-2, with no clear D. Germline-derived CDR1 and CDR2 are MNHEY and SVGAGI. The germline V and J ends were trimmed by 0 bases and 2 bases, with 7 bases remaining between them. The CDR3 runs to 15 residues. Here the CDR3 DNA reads TGTGCCAGCAGTTACTCCTACCCCAACACCGGGGAGCTGTTTTTT. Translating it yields CASSYSYPNTGELFF.

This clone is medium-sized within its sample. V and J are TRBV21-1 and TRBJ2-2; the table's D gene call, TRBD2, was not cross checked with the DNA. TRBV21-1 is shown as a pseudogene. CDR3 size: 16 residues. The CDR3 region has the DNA TGTGCCAGCAGCAAAACGGGACTAGCGAGCACCGGGGAGCTGTTTTTT. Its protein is CASSKTGLASTGELFF.

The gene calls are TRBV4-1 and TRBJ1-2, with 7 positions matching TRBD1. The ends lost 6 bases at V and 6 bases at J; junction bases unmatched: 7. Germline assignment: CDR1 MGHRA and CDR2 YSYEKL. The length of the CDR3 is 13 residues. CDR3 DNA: TGCGCCAGCAGACCACAGGGGTATAATGGCTACACCTTC. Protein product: CASRPQGYNGYTF.

As DNA, the CDR3 is TGTGCCAGCACCCCCCTCCTCGGTAGCCTCACTAACTATGGCTACACCTTC. Translating gives CASTPLLGSLTNYGYTF. The chain recombines TRBV4-2 with TRBJ1-2, with D unclear. The CDR3 contains 17 residues. CDR1 and CDR2 from the germline V gene are LGHNA and YNFKEQ. Trimming removed 7 bases from V and 0 bases from J, with 21 bases in between.

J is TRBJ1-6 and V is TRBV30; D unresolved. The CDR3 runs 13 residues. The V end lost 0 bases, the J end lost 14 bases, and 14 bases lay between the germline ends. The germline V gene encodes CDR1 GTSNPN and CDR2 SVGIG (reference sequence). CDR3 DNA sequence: TGTGCCTGGAGTGTACTTCCACTTGGAGCCCTCCACTTT. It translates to CAWSVLPLGALHF.

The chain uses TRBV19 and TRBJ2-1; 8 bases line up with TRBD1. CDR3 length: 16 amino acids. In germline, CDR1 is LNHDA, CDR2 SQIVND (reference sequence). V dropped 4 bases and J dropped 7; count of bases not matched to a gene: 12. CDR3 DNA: TGTGCCAGTAGTACTCAGGACAGGGAGTTTGGGAATGAGCAGTTCTTC. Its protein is CASSTQDREFGNEQFF.

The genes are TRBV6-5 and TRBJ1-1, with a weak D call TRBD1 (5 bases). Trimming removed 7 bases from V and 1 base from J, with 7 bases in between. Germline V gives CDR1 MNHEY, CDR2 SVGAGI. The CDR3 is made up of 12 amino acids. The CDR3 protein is CASTTGNTEAFF. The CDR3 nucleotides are TGTGCCAGCACCACAGGGAACACTGAAGCTTTCTTT.

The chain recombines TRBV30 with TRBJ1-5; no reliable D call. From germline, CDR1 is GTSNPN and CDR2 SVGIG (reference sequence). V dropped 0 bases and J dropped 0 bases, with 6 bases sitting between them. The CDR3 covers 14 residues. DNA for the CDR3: TGTGCCTGGAGTGTTTACGGTAGCAATCAGCCCCAGCATTTT. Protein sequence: CAWSVYGSNQPQHF.

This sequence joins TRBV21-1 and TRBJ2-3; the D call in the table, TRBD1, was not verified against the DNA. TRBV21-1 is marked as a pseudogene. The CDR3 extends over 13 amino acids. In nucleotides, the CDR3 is TGTGCCAGCAGCAGGGGGCGCCCAGATACGCAGTATTTT. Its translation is CASSRGRPDTQYF.

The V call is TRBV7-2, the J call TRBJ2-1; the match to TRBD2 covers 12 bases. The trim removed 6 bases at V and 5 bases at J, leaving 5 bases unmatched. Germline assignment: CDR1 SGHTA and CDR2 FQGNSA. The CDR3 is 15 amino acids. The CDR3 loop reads CASRRLAGVDNEQFF. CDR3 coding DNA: TGTGCCAGCAGACGACTAGCGGGAGTGGACAATGAGCAGTTCTTC.

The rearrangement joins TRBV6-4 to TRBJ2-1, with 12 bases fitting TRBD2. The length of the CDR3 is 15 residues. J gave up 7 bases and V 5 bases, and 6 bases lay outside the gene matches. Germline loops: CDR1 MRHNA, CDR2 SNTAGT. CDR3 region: CASSTSGGNGNEQFF. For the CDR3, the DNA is TGTGCCAGCAGTACTAGCGGGGGGAACGGGAATGAGCAGTTCTTC.

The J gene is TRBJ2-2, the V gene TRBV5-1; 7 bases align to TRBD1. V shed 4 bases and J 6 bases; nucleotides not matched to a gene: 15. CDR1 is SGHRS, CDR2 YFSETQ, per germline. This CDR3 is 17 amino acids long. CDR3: CASSHKPGTETPGELFF. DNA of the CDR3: TGCGCCAGCAGCCACAAACCCGGGACAGAGACCCCCGGGGAGCTGTTTTTT.

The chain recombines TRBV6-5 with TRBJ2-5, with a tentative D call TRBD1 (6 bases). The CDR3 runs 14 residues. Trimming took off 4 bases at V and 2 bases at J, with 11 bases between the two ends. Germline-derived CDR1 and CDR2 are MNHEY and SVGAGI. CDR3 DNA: TGTGCCAGCAGTTCCCCAGGACAGCAAGAGACCCAGTACTTC. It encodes CASSSPGQQETQYF.

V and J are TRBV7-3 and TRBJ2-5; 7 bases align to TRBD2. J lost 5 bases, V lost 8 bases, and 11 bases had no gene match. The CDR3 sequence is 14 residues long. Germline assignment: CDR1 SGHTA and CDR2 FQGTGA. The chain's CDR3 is CASSRQPGGETQYF. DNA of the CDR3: TGTGCCAGCTCTAGACAGCCCGGGGGGGAGACCCAGTACTTC.

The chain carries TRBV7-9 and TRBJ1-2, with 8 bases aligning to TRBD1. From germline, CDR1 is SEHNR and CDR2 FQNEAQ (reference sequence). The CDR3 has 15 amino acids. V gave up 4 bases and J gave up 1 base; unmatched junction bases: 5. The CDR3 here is CASSWGTGSNYGYTF. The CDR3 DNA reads TGTGCCAGCAGCTGGGGGACAGGTAGTAACTATGGCTACACCTTC.

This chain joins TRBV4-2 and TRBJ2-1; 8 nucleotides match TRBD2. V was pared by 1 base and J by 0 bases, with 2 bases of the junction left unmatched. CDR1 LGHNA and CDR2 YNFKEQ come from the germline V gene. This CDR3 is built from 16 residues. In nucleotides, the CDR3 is TGTGCCAGCAGCCAAGGTAGCGGGATCTCCTACAATGAGCAGTTCTTC. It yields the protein CASSQGSGISYNEQFF.

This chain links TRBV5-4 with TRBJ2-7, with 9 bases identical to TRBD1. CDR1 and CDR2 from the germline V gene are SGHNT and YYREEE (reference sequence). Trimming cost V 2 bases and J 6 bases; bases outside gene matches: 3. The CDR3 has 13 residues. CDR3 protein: CASSLQGAPEQYF. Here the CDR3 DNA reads TGTGCCAGCAGCTTACAGGGGGCCCCCGAGCAGTACTTC. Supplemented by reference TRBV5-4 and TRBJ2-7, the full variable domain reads ETGVTQSPTHLIKTRGQQVTLRCSSQSGHNTVSWYQQALGQGPQFIFQYYREEENGRGNFPPRFSGLQFPNYSSELNVNALELDDSALYLCASSLQGAPEQYFGPGTRLTVT.

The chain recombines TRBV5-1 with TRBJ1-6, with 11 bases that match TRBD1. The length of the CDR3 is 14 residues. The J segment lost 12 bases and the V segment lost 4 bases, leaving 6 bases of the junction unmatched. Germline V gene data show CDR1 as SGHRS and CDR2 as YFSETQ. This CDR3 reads CASSGQGAIGPLHF. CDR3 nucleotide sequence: TGCGCCAGCAGCGGACAGGGGGCAATCGGACCCCTCCACTTT.

CDR3 sequence reads: CASSRSGSEQYF. DNA of the CDR3: TGTGCCAGCAGCCGCTCTGGGAGCGAGCAGTACTTC. The rearrangement joins TRBV5-6 to TRBJ2-7; D perhaps matches TRBD2 (5 bases). The CDR3 sequence is 12 residues long. Per the germline V gene, CDR1 is SGHDT and CDR2 is YYEEEE. V lost 4 bases, J lost 6 bases, and 11 bases lay in between.

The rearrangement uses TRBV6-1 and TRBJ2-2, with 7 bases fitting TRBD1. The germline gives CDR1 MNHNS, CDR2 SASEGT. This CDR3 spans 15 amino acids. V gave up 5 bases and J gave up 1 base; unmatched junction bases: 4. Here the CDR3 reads CASSIRTGNTGELFF. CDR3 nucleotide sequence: TGTGCCAGCAGTATACGGACAGGGAACACCGGGGAGCTGTTTTTT.